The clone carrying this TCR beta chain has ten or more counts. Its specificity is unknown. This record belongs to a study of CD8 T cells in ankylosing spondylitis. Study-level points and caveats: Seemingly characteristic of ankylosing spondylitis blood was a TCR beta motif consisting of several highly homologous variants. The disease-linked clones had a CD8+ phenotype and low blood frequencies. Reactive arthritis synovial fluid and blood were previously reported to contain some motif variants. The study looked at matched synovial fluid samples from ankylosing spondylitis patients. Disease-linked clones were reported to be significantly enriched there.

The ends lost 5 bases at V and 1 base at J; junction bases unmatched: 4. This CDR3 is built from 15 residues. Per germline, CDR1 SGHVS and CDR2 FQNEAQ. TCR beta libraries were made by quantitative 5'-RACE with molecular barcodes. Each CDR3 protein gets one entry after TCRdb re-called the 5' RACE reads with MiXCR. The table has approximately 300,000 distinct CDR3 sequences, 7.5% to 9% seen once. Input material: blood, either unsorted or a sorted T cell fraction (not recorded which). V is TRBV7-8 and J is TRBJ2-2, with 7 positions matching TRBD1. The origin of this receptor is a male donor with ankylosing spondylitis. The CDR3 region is CASSTDRVNTGELFF. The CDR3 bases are TGTGCCAGCAGCACAGACAGGGTGAACACCGGGGAGCTGTTTTTT. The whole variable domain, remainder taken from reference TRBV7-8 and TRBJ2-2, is GAGVSQSPRYKVAKRGQDVALRCDPISGHVSLFWYQQALGQGPEFLTYFQNEAQLDKSGLPSDRFFAERPEGSVSTLKIQRTQQEDSAVYLCASSTDRVNTGELFFGEGSRLTVL.